A selection of T cell receptor beta chains follows, all from one sample in a study of shared clonotypes between healthy human individuals. Data came from immunoSEQ multiplex PCR; TCRdb stores just in-frame clones and leaves some out. The sample consists of about a million clones, around 76% of them appearing once. Sample: memory CD4+ T cells sorted from blood. These receptors came from a man aged 18 to 29 in good health. Each CDR3 is given with its conserved first and last residue. A D gene is named only where the DNA matches it firmly.

14	TRBD1	TRBV6-5	CASSSGQGPYEQYF
17	TRBD1	TRBV5-6	CASSLWGTGLSTDTQYF
13	.	TRBV30	CAWSVLATGELFF
13	.	TRBV6-6	CASSYSVNSPLHF
15	.	TRBV18	CASSPQRQATGELFF
15	.	TRBV28	CASSLSGGFIEKLFF
13	TRBD1	TRBV19	CATVGQGNYGYTF
16	.	TRBV7-2	CASSHTEVRRSYEQYF
15	.	TRBV7-8	CASSPTKANTGELFF
14	.	TRBV9	CASSLAAGGNTIYF
17	TRBD1	TRBV7-9	CASSYTGQGRTNYGYTF
18	.	TRBV28	CASSSTGTGTTDTGELFF
14	.	TRBV18	CASSPYSSTDTQYF
15	TRBD1	TRBV7-9	CASSLGTGGNYGYTF
13	.	TRBV5-1	CASSRPGEDTQYF
14	.	TRBV5-1	CASSSGDIYNEQFF
15	TRBD1	TRBV2	CASSGDSHSNQPQHF
13	.	TRBV30	CAWSVERGYGYTF
14	TRBD1	TRBV18	CASSPQRQGPEQYF
17	TRBD2	TRBV5-6	CASSSLTSGRATDTQYF
10	.	TRBV6-1	CASMNTEAFF
15	.	TRBV6-5	CASRPAGRMNTEAFF
15	TRBD1	TRBV5-4	CASSSWDRGLSPLHF
12	.	TRBV2	CASTGNGREQYF
13	TRBD1	TRBV19	CASSDRDHQPQHF
16	TRBD1	TRBV11-3	CAEPSPPGDRGYEQYF
13	.	TRBV19	CASRTTGSYEQYF
14	.	TRBV11-3	CASSRGGPADTQYF
14	.	TRBV10-3	CAISGQHSGNTIYF
15	TRBD1	TRBV5-6	CASSPRGRITGELFF
13	.	TRBV10-1	CASSANRGTTQYF
18	.	TRBV18	CASSPNRQGGSGANVLTF
15	.	TRBV5-1	CASSLALGPDQPQHF
16	.	TRBV7-8	CASSLGFGTSNQPQHF
17	TRBD1	TRBV28	CASSTHKPDRARYGYTF
12	.	TRBV7-2	CASSIPQETQYF
15	TRBD2	TRBV6-5	CASSTEGGVNNEQFF
13	.	TRBV5-1	CASSSTGGYEQYF
15	.	TRBV30	CAWSVGRGDNSPLHF
17	TRBD1	TRBV18	CASSPFSGGQGPPVLHF
15	TRBD1	TRBV19	CASSMGQAGAYGYTF
12	.	TRBV28	CASFGFGETQYF
17	.	TRBV7-2	CASSSFIHVNQADTQYF